This is a list of T cell receptor beta chains from one sample in a study of shared clonotypes between healthy human individuals. Measured with immunoSEQ multiplex PCR; TCRdb has only the in-frame clones, and not every one. The sample has about 470,000 clones; 70% to 80% are singletons. Sequenced: PBMCs. These TCRs come from a woman between 35 and 50 years old in good health. Some clones in this sample may be carry-over from other donors' samples. Each CDR3 is given with its conserved first and last residue. Fields, in order: V gene, D gene, clone size, J gene, CDR3 length, CDR3 DNA, CDR3 protein. The D gene is left open where the match is weak. Some rows have no size entry. The others give once, few or many, or a class for an expanded clone.

>TRBV20-1|NA|NA|TRBJ1-1|11
TGCAGTGCTAGAGAGTGGGCTGAAGCTTTCTTT
CSAREWAEAFF
>TRBV23-1|NA|NA|TRBJ2-2|15
TGCGCCAGCAGTGGAACTGGCAGGGAGGACGGGGAGCTGTTTTTT
CASSGTGREDGELFF
>TRBV29-1|NA|NA|TRBJ2-7|12
TGCAGCGTACTAGTAACCCCGTACGAGCAGTACTTC
CSVLVTPYEQYF
>TRBV12-5|NA|NA|TRBJ1-2|17
TGTGCTAGTGGTTTGGTTGTTCGAGGGGGACGTAACTATGGCTACACCTTC
CASGLVVRGGRNYGYTF
>TRBV30|NA|few|TRBJ1-1|13
TGTGCCTGGGTAGGGATTTCCCCGACTGAAGCTTTCTTT
CAWVGISPTEAFF
>TRBV29-1|NA|NA|TRBJ2-7|16
TGCAGCGTTGCCACCTGGTTATCGACAGGGGAGGGCGAGCAGTACTTC
CSVATWLSTGEGEQYF
>TRBV4-2|NA|NA|TRBJ2-7|13
TGTGCCAGCAGCCAAGATCGGCAAGGACTGGAGCACTTC
CASSQDRQGLEHF
>TRBV11-2|NA|NA|TRBJ2-5|15
TGTGCCAGCAGCTTAGCAGGCAGGACACAAGAGACCCAGTACTTC
CASSLAGRTQETQYF
>TRBV28|TRBD2|NA|TRBJ2-5|16
TGTGCCAGCAGTTCTCGGGACTACTACCTGGCAGAGACCCAGTACTTC
CASSSRDYYLAETQYF
>TRBV7-9|NA|NA|TRBJ2-1|13
TGTGCCAGCAGCTTAGGAGGGGAAAATGAGCAGTTCTTC
CASSLGGENEQFF
>TRBV19|TRBD2|once|TRBJ2-5|16
TGTGCCGGGGGTCTTGCGGGAGGACCTCTCCAAGAGACCCAGTACTTC
CAGGLAGGPLQETQYF
>TRBV28|NA|NA|TRBJ2-7|16
TGTGCCAGCAGTTCGTCCGGGTGGCAGGGGAGGTGGGAGCAGTACTTC
CASSSSGWQGRWEQYF
>TRBV5-1|NA|NA|TRBJ1-1|16
TGCGCCAGCAGCGCGAATGCCCAGGGTGTGGGGACTGAAGCTTTCTTT
CASSANAQGVGTEAFF
>TRBV11-3|TRBD2|NA|TRBJ2-3|16
TGTGCCAGCAGCTTCAATGCGGGAGCGGGCACAGATACGCAGTATTTT
CASSFNAGAGTDTQYF
>TRBV2|TRBD1|NA|TRBJ2-5|15
TGTGCCAGCAGTCCGCCGGGACAGGGATCGGAGACCCAGTACTTC
CASSPPGQGSETQYF
>TRBV5-4|NA|NA|TRBJ1-1|14
TGTGCCAGCAGCTTGAGCAGCACAAACGCTGAAGCTTTCTTT
CASSLSSTNAEAFF
>TRBV10-1|TRBD1|NA|TRBJ1-1|18
TGCGCCAGCAGGGGTCGGGACAGGTTAAAGGTAGGGATCACTGAAGCTTTCTTT
CASRGRDRLKVGITEAFF
>TRBV30|TRBD1|NA|TRBJ1-1|14
TGTGCCTGGAGTTTCGACAGGGGGAGCACTGAAGCTTTCTTT
CAWSFDRGSTEAFF
>TRBV5-4|NA|few|TRBJ2-5|14
TGTGCCAGCAGCTCCCGGAGGGGGGGACAGACCCAGTACTTC
CASSSRRGGQTQYF
>TRBV30|NA|NA|TRBJ2-2|14
TGTGCCTGGGGCCCGGGATTGAACACCGGGGAGCTGTTTTTT
CAWGPGLNTGELFF
>TRBV11-2|TRBD2|NA|TRBJ2-2|17
TGTGCCAGCAGCTTATTGGGGAGGGCAGAATGGGCCGGGGAGCTGTTTTTT
CASSLLGRAEWAGELFF
>TRBV30|NA|NA|TRBJ1-5|13
TGTGCCTGGAGCCCGACCGGGTTTGGGCCCCAGCATTTT
CAWSPTGFGPQHF
>TRBV27|TRBD2|NA|TRBJ2-7|17
TGTGCCAGCAGTTTGTTGGCTAGCGGGAGCAGCCCCTACGAGCAGTACTTC
CASSLLASGSSPYEQYF
>TRBV7-2|TRBD1|NA|TRBJ1-4|14
TGTGCCAGCGCCAGACAGGGTAATAATGAAAAACTGTTTTTT
CASARQGNNEKLFF
>TRBV18|NA|NA|TRBJ1-2|15
TGTGCCAGCTCACCACCCCTCGGGCCCGGTCCCGGCTACACCTTC
CASSPPLGPGPGYTF
>TRBV19|NA|NA|TRBJ1-5|16
TGTGCCAGTAGTTCCACCGGGACAAATAGCAATCAGCCCCAGCATTTT
CASSSTGTNSNQPQHF
>TRBV7-2|TRBD2|NA|TRBJ2-7|18
TGTGCCAGCAGCTTAGTTAGACTAGCGGTGCCGAGCTCCTACGAGCAGTACTTC
CASSLVRLAVPSSYEQYF
>TRBV2|NA|few|TRBJ1-5|14
TGTGCCAGCAGTGCGGACCTGGGGTATCAGCCCCAGCATTTT
CASSADLGYQPQHF
>TRBV9|NA|NA|TRBJ1-1|13
TGTGCCAGCAGCACACAGGGAGCCACTGAAGCTTTCTTT
CASSTQGATEAFF
>TRBV6-5|NA|NA|TRBJ1-3|15
TGTGCCAGCAGTTCCGCGGGGGGAGTAGGAAACACCATATATTTT
CASSSAGGVGNTIYF
>TRBV19|TRBD1|NA|TRBJ1-1|13
TGTGCCAGTAGTAGACAGGGGCGTACCGAAGCTTTCTTT
CASSRQGRTEAFF
>TRBV19|NA|NA|TRBJ2-2|16
TGTGCCAGTAGTATAGCCCCAGGGTTGGTCACCGGGGAGCTGTTTTTT
CASSIAPGLVTGELFF
>TRBV5-1|TRBD2|NA|TRBJ2-1|16
TGCGCCAGCAGCTTGGGGGGACTAGCGGGAGTCAATGAGCAGTTCTTC
CASSLGGLAGVNEQFF
>TRBV29-1|NA|NA|TRBJ2-7|14
TGCAGCGTTGAAGTCGTGACAGATGACTCCGAGCAGTACTTC
CSVEVVTDDSEQYF
>TRBV15|TRBD2|many|TRBJ2-6|18
TGTGCCACCAGCAAGGTGACTAGCGGGGCCTCTGGGGCCAACGTCCTGACTTTC
CATSKVTSGASGANVLTF
>TRBV30|NA|few|TRBJ1-3|13
TGTGCCTGCTCCCCGGGCTCTGGAAACACCATATATTTT
CACSPGSGNTIYF
>TRBV2|TRBD2|NA|TRBJ2-1|14
TGTGCCAGCAGTGGGACTAGGGCCTACAATGAGCAGTTCTTC
CASSGTRAYNEQFF
>TRBV2|TRBD1|NA|TRBJ2-5|14
TGTGCCAGCAGTGAGGACAGGACAAAGGAGACCCAGTACTTC
CASSEDRTKETQYF
>TRBV19|TRBD2|NA|TRBJ2-1|15
TGTGCCAGCAATAAAGAGCGGGAGGGCCGGGTTGAGCAGTTCTTC
CASNKEREGRVEQFF
>TRBV5-1|NA|NA|TRBJ2-5|16
TGCGCCAGCAGCTTGGCCCGGGCCCCACCCCAAGAGACCCAGTACTTC
CASSLARAPPQETQYF
>TRBV14|TRBD1|NA|TRBJ1-3|16
TGTGCCAGCAGACCTCAGGGGGCTTCGTCCGGAAACACCATATATTTT
CASRPQGASSGNTIYF
>TRBV11-2|TRBD2|NA|TRBJ2-7|15
TGTGCCAGCAGCTTAGGAGTAGCGGGAGCGGGGGAGCAGTACTTC
CASSLGVAGAGEQYF
>TRBV9|NA|NA|TRBJ2-3|14
TGTGCCAGCAGCCCGGGACTGTACACAGATACGCAGTATTTT
CASSPGLYTDTQYF
>TRBV18|TRBD2|few|TRBJ2-7|15
TGTGCCAGCTCACCACCTGGGGGGGGACGGTACGAGCAGTACTTC
CASSPPGGGRYEQYF
>TRBV7-9|NA|many|TRBJ2-2|13
TGTGCCAGCAGCTTCGGTGCGAGCGGGGAGCTGTTTTTT
CASSFGASGELFF